This TCR beta chain emerged from a study of CD8 T cells in ankylosing spondylitis. Only a few counts were recorded for this clonotype. The antigen is not known. In making TCR beta libraries, quantitative 5'-RACE with molecular barcodes was used. TCRdb re-analysed the 5' RACE reads in MiXCR, keeping a single row per CDR3 protein. The sample carries 200,000 to 250,000 distinct CDR3 sequences, roughly a third recorded once. Study-level results: In synovial fluid and blood from reactive arthritis, some motif variants were previously reported. Researchers report that disease-linked clones proved CD8+ and relatively rare in peripheral blood. Matched ankylosing spondylitis synovial fluid reportedly showed significant enrichment of disease-linked clones.

Germline CDR1 is MDHEN and CDR2 is SYDVKM. Trimming removed 3 bases at V and 4 bases at J, with 11 bases between. The CDR3 length is 14 residues. The sample consisted of blood, either unsorted or a sorted T cell fraction (not recorded which). The receptor comes from a male donor with ankylosing spondylitis or in good health (not recorded which). The chain combines TRBV28 with TRBJ2-3; D not resolved. The CDR3 DNA reads TGTGCCAGCAGTTTTCGCCCCCCCCCAGATACGCAGTATTTT. This encodes CASSFRPPPDTQYF. The full variable domain, in which reference TRBV28 and TRBJ2-3 provide the parts outside the CDR3, is DVKVTQSSRYLVKRTGEKVFLECVQDMDHENMFWYRQDPGLGLRLIYFSYDVKMKEKGDIPEGYSVSREKKERFSLILESASTNQTSMYLCASSFRPPPDTQYFGPGTRLTVL.